The clone carrying this T cell receptor beta chain was seen a handful of times. What it recognizes is unknown. This entry comes from a study of T cell repertoires in cytomegalovirus infection. Overall study: Matching HLA type and CMV infection were both indicated by public TCR beta signatures. Study observations and caveats: The ex vivo response was dominated by HLA-C-restricted CMV-specific TCR beta clonotypes. The cumulative frequency of public TCR beta families distinguished individuals who carried CMV together with the relevant HLA.

The trim removed 5 bases at V and 3 bases at J, leaving 13 bases unmatched. CDR3 size: 17 residues. CDR1 and CDR2 (germline): SGHTA, FQGTGA. TCRdb redid the calling of the reads with MiXCR, one entry per CDR3 protein. This sample yields fewer than 250,000 distinct CDR3 sequences, of which approximately 13% are seen a single time; 1.6% belongs to the top ten. The source of this sequence is a human donor in good health (CMV status not recorded). Some clones in this sample may be carry-over from other donors' samples. The chain employs TRBV7-3 and TRBJ1-3; 7 bases are a match to TRBD1. The source material was PBMCs. In DNA form, the CDR3 reads TGTGCCAGCAGCGCGACAGGGTTAACTCGACGTGGAAACACCATATATTTT. Translated: CASSATGLTRRGNTIYF.